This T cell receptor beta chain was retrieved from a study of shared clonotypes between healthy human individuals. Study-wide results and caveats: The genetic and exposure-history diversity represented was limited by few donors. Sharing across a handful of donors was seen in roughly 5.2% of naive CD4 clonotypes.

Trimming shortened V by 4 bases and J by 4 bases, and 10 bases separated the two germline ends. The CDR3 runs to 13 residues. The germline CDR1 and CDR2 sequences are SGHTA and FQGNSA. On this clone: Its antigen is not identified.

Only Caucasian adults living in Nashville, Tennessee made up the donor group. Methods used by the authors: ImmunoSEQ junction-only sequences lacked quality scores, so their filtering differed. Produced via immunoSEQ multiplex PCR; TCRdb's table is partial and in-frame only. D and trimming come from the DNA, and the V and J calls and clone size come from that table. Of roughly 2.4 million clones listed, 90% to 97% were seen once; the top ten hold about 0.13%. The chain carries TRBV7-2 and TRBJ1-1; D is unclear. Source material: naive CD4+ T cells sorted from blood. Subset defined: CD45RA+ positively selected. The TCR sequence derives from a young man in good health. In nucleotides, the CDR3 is TGTGCCAGCAGCTCCCAAATGAGCACTGAAGCTTTCTTT. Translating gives CASSSQMSTEAFF.